These T cell receptor beta chains were read from a single sample in a study of Graves' ophthalmopathy and Graves' hyperthyroidism. TCRdb fed the multiplex PCR reads into MiXCR, producing one record per CDR3 protein. The sample lists 1 million to 1.3 million distinct CDR3 sequences; about two fifths were seen once. Material: peripheral blood or thyroid tissue (not recorded which). The receptors stem from an adult man with Graves' hyperthyroidism. Each CDR3 is given with its conserved first and last residue. The order of the fields is CDR3 length, V gene, clone size, J gene, CDR3 protein. Clone size is given for some rows only: seen once, a few or many times, or a class if the clone is expanded.

>13|TRBV7-8|many|TRBJ1-2
CASSLLAMRGYTF
>12|TRBV7-9|-|TRBJ1-6
CASGRGDSPLHF
>17|TRBV2|-|TRBJ2-7
CASSPMGSGASSYEQYF
>13|TRBV19|-|TRBJ1-2
CASSTQDSYGYTF
>17|TRBV7-6|many|TRBJ2-5
CASSFRTSGDYQETQYF
>14|TRBV5-4|many|TRBJ2-5
CASSFPGATETQYF
>14|TRBV20-1|-|TRBJ2-2
CSASVHAITGELFF
>14|TRBV11-2|-|TRBJ2-7
CASSSSSGTHEQYF
>15|TRBV6-2/TRBV6-3|many|TRBJ1-5
CASSRGDNSNQPQHF
>17|TRBV10-3|-|TRBJ2-7
CAISESPGETGSYEQYF
>13|TRBV7-9|many|TRBJ1-2
CASSLARDYGYTF
>16|TRBV4-3|-|TRBJ2-2
CASGRDTYDPRRELFF
>23|TRBV15|-|TRBJ2-6
CATSRVVPTSRDRALSGASVLTF
>14|TRBV12-3/TRBV12-4|-|TRBJ1-1
CASTLGQGNTEAFF
>16|TRBV12-3/TRBV12-4|-|TRBJ2-5
CASSLWGQGFKEPQYF
>13|TRBV29-1|many|TRBJ2-5
CSVDKGQQETQYF
>13|TRBV5-1|many|TRBJ2-7
CASSWERDDEQYF
>16|TRBV15|-|-
CATSRAVQRGNNEQFF
>18|TRBV15|many|TRBJ1-6
CATSRSGTGIGHNSPLHF
>11|TRBV29-1|few|TRBJ1-2
CTVPQGRGYTF
>12|TRBV5-1|many|TRBJ1-2
CASSLEREGYTF